This T cell receptor (beta chain) was identified in a study of shared clonotypes between healthy human individuals (dated by TCRdb to 2020 to 2022). In the study overall: The cohort included a few men and a couple of women between 18 and 49 years of age. Per donor, three plates each were used for CD4 naive and CD4 memory, two for CD8 naive, and one for CD8 memory. The study deeply sequenced blood TCR repertoires of roughly five healthy adults to estimate repertoire size and the extent of clonotype sharing between individuals. To increase sequencing depth and limit assay-specific biases, TCR repertoire library preparation and sequencing were carried out by different laboratories using diverse techniques. Each donor's leukapheresis produced roughly between roughly 0.85 and 9.5 billion PBMCs. The paper's findings and limits, for the study overall: Because the study included only a small number of donors, the genetic and exposure-history diversity represented was limited. Only blood was sampled, and tissue TCR repertoires likely differ from those in blood. Naive subsets generally had larger estimated clonotype richness than memory subsets. Pairwise subsampling led to the expectation that sequencing depth would affect the degree of clonotype sharing among donors. Incomplete sequencing was indicated by rarefaction of sorted-subset datasets, despite the large sequencing depth. Clonotypes shared by all four sorted-subset donors showed higher generation probabilities than non-shared clonotypes. Sharing across several donors was observed for about 5% of naive CD4, under 4% of naive CD8, 2% to 2.5% of memory CD4, and roughly 0.43% of memory CD8 clonotypes.

Healthy HIV-negative adults with no recently reported acute infections or vaccinations were included as donors. Every donor was a Caucasian adult living in Nashville, Tennessee, USA. Magnetic negative selection was used to enrich CD4+ T cells, after which naive cells were positively selected on CD45RA and the negative fraction became the memory subset. Blood was collected by leukapheresis, and PBMCs were isolated by Ficoll-Histopaque density gradient centrifugation and then cryopreserved in liquid nitrogen vapor phase. Analytical flow cytometry was used to check the purity and quantity of each magnetically sorted T cell population. Each sorted fraction had its genomic DNA isolated and then quantified by UV absorbance on a Nanodrop 2000c. CDR1 is given as MDHEN and CDR2 as SYDVKM, both from the germline V gene. Spanning cysteine to phenylalanine, the CDR3 consists of 15 amino acids. Kept here is only the CDR3 DNA, which spans 45 bases and is read in frame from base 1. Germline trimming: 5 bases from V, 2 bases from J; junction bases outside gene matches: 8.

As concerns this clone: The target of this receptor is not known. No much larger clone exists at a distance of one base, and base qualities are not known.

Using the deep immunoSEQ assay, multiplex PCR amplified TCR CDR3 regions from genomic DNA. Extracted genomic DNA from each cell subset was distributed evenly across all wells of several immunoSEQ 96-well plates, and each plate was treated as a replicate. Each replicate PCR for sorted subsets received about 180 ng genomic DNA, equal to roughly 29,000 T cell genomes. The purified libraries were quantified using a Qubit 3.0 fluorometer, sized with a Bioanalyzer 2100, and then quantified again using the KAPA Library Quantification kit. A separate single-read 150-cycle Illumina NextSeq 550 flow cell was used to sequence each immunoSEQ 96-well plate. As for the authors' bioinformatics: Because the immunoSEQ output held only junctional sequences and lacked quality scores, the filtering could not match the filtering applied to full-length reads. Sequences were annotated with PyIR, a Python wrapper for IgBLAST v1.9, using IMGT germline references to assign V/J genes and CDR3. Reads were removed for weak V/J assignments (E-value above 1e-6), missing CDR3, stop codons, out-of-frame junctions, or ambiguous translated residues. V3J clonotypes were defined by identical inferred V gene, J gene, and CDR3 amino acid sequence. Percentage overlap between repertoires was calculated by dividing the number of shared unique clonotypes by the size of the smaller repertoire. Richness of each repertoire was evaluated using RTK rarefaction, the Chao1 estimator, and Recon v2.1 estimates of unobserved clonotypes. OLGA was used to compute generation probabilities for all TCRbeta clonotypes that the gDNA method yielded from a handful of donors. This is the immuneACCESS table as TCRdb keeps it, with only in-frame sequences that have V and J called. A part of the clones is gone; compared with another copy, unresolved V genes explain less than half, and the rest is unexplained. The V and J calls and clone size come from that table; D and trimming were worked out from the DNA. Within this sample are around 350,000 clones, with more than 60% of them counted one time only. More than 9% of the sample comes from the top ten.

The chain uses TRBV28 and TRBJ2-5, with 7 central nucleotides matching TRBD2. The receptor comes from a man aged 25 to 45 in good health. Sequenced sample: memory CD4+ T cells sorted from blood. The cell subset or site tag for this specimen amounts to: CD45RA-negative fraction. The CDR3 amino acid sequence is: CASSPSGSAQETQYF. The nucleotide sequence is TGTGCCAGCAGTCCTAGCGGCAGCGCTCAAGAGACCCAGTACTTC.